The 16 T cell receptor beta chains in this list originate from one sample, sequenced in a study of human T cells and chemical hapten exposure. Time point indicated: patch test 3, about 24 weeks after DPC sensitization. As to treatment: therapeutic diphenylcyclopropenone sensitization with weekly scalp DPC. TCRdb independently ran MiXCR on the RACE reads; one entry per CDR3 protein. The sample records under 130,000 distinct CDR3 sequences, less than 40% being singletons. The starting material was whole blood, obtained in connection with sensitization to the hapten diphenylcyclopropenone (DPC). Source of these receptors: a man in his forties with alopecia areata. Some clones in this sample may be carry-over from other donors' samples.

The chain links TRBV5-1 to TRBJ2-1, with a weak D call TRBD2 (6 bases). The CDR3 has 13 residues. Trimming removed 7 bases at V and 6 bases at J, with 14 bases between. Germline V CDR1 and CDR2: SGHRS, YFSETQ. Here the CDR3 DNA reads TGCGCCAGCGCCGGGCAGGAGGGCAATGAGCAGTTCTTC. It translates to CASAGQEGNEQFF.

This clonotype was observed a handful of times. This rearrangement joins TRBV11-3 to TRBJ2-1; 8 positions match TRBD1. The V gene's germline CDR1 is SGHNT and CDR2 YENEEA. V was pared by 5 bases and J by 8 bases, with 11 bases of the junction left unmatched. This CDR3 has 15 amino acids. The CDR3 region is CASSNRDRPFYEQFF. Written as DNA, the CDR3 is TGTGCCAGCAGCAACCGGGACAGGCCTTTCTATGAGCAGTTCTTC.

This chain connects TRBV18 to TRBJ2-1; TRBD2 matches at 9 bases. V was pared by 2 bases and J by 8 bases, with 10 bases of the junction left unmatched. CDR1 KGHSH and CDR2 LQKENI come from the germline V gene. The CDR3 totals 16 residues. The CDR3 is CASSPTLAGRGDEQFF. The DNA for the CDR3 is TGTGCCAGCTCACCAACGCTAGCGGGAAGGGGGGATGAGCAGTTCTTC.

This clonotype has more than one count but fewer than ten. The chain joins TRBV10-3 to TRBJ2-3; D call uncertain. Trimming pared 3 bases from V and 2 bases from J, leaving 12 bases between. The CDR3 consists of 15 residues. The germline V gene encodes CDR1 ENHRY and CDR2 SYGVKD. This CDR3 reads CAISEALGDTDTQYF. The DNA for the CDR3 is TGTGCCATCAGTGAAGCGCTAGGAGACACAGATACGCAGTATTTT.

This chain uses TRBV7-2 with TRBJ2-7; no clear D gene. The V gene lost 1 base and the J gene lost 6 bases, with 10 bases spanning the gap. The CDR3 totals 13 residues. The germline CDR1 and CDR2 sequences are SGHTA and FQGNSA. The CDR3 loop reads CASSLDGQLEQYF. The CDR3 DNA follows: TGTGCCAGCAGCTTAGATGGGCAGCTCGAGCAGTACTTC.

CDR3 in amino acids: CASSMSVGWGPYEQYF. CDR3 sequence (DNA): TGTGCCAGCAGTATGTCCGTGGGGTGGGGCCCCTACGAGCAGTACTTC. V usage is TRBV28 and J usage is TRBJ2-7; D possibly corresponds to TRBD1 (5 bases). Germline lookup yields CDR1 MDHEN and CDR2 SYDVKM. Trimming removed 5 bases from V and 2 bases from J, with 19 bases in between. The CDR3 spans 16 residues.

This clonotype showed up just a few times. V usage is TRBV9 and J usage is TRBJ2-6; D gene uncertain. The V end was cut by 2 bases, the J end by 0 bases, with 12 bases between. The CDR3 spans 17 residues. Germline V lookup: CDR1 SGDLS, CDR2 YYNGEE. CDR3 protein: CASSVIGSHSGANVLTF. CDR3 bases: TGTGCCAGCAGCGTGATAGGTTCTCACTCTGGGGCCAACGTCCTGACTTTC.

The chain combines TRBV6-1 with TRBJ2-7, with TRBD1 matching 8 bases. The CDR3 is made up of 13 amino acids. Unmatched junction bases numbered 3, after V lost 7 bases and J lost 1 base. Germline values: CDR1 MNHNS, CDR2 SASEGT. The CDR3 nucleotides are TGTGCCAGCACCCGGGACAGGTCCTACGAGCAGTACTTC. It is translated as CASTRDRSYEQYF.

V is TRBV19 and J is TRBJ2-1; TRBD1 is a possible D gene (5 bases). The germline V and J ends were trimmed by 11 bases and 3 bases, with 14 bases remaining between them. This CDR3 region has 13 residues. Germline V CDR1 and CDR2: LNHDA, SQIVND (reference sequence). Here the CDR3 reads CAEKGVDYNEQFF. CDR3 in DNA: TGTGCCGAAAAAGGGGTAGACTACAATGAGCAGTTCTTC.

This clonotype has a handful of counts. V gene TRBV5-1 combines with J gene TRBJ2-5, with TRBD1 identical over 9 bases. Germline lookup yields CDR1 SGHRS and CDR2 YFSETQ. The ends lost 4 bases at V and 2 bases at J; junction bases unmatched: 12. The CDR3 has 17 residues. CDR3 residues: CASSRNQPGQGQETQYF. CDR3 in DNA: TGCGCCAGCAGCCGAAACCAACCGGGACAGGGACAAGAGACCCAGTACTTC.

This chain uses TRBV7-2 with TRBJ2-7; 10 nucleotides align to TRBD1. The CDR3 sequence is 13 residues long. J lost 6 bases, V lost 5 bases, and 4 bases had no gene match. Germline V gene lookup returns CDR1 SGHTA and CDR2 FQGNSA. The CDR3 sequence is CASSQGQGPEQYF. The CDR3 region has the DNA TGTGCCAGCAGCCAGGGACAGGGGCCCGAGCAGTACTTC.

This clonotype was picked up many times. The chain uses TRBV7-9 and TRBJ2-1, with 15 bases that match TRBD2. Germline V gene lookup returns CDR1 SEHNR and CDR2 FQNEAQ (reference sequence). The CDR3 is 18 amino acids. The V segment lost 6 bases and the J segment 8 bases; nucleotides outside the gene matches: 14. CDR3 in amino acids: CASSGSQGLAGGGDEQFF. CDR3 DNA: TGTGCCAGCAGTGGGTCGCAGGGACTAGCGGGAGGCGGCGATGAGCAGTTCTTC.

This clonotype has a handful of counts. The chain employs TRBV20-1 and TRBJ2-3; unclear D gene. Germline V gene sequence: CDR1 DFQATT, CDR2 SNEGSKA (reference sequence). The CDR3 consists of 14 residues. V lost 6 bases, J lost 1 base, and 14 bases lay in between. The CDR3 DNA reads TGCAGTGCCCCAACAACTCTCGGCACAGATACGCAGTATTTT. This translates into CSAPTTLGTDTQYF.

This clonotype was counted a few times. The chain employs TRBV2 and TRBJ1-6; D might be TRBD1 (5 bases). Germline assignment: CDR1 SNHLY and CDR2 FYNNEI. The CDR3 covers 14 residues. With 1 base removed from V and 11 bases from J, the gap between germline ends came to 12 bases. The CDR3 is CASSEGGYRTPLHF. The CDR3, as DNA: TGTGCCAGCAGTGAAGGGGGGTACCGGACACCCCTCCACTTT.

In its sample, this clonotype was seen a few times. This chain joins TRBV5-1 and TRBJ1-2; TRBD1 might be the D (5 bases). The germline gives CDR1 SGHRS, CDR2 YFSETQ. With 4 bases removed from V and 7 bases from J, the gap between germline ends came to 14 bases. The CDR3 spans 13 residues. This chain's CDR3 is CASSPGQGGGYTF. The CDR3 nucleotides read TGCGCCAGCAGCCCGGGTCAGGGCGGTGGCTACACCTTC.

This clonotype was seen a handful of times. The V call is TRBV5-1, the J call TRBJ2-5, with D possibly being TRBD2 (6 bases). Trimming left V 4 bases short and J 5 bases short, with 18 bases between. CDR1 is SGHRS, CDR2 YFSETQ, per germline. This CDR3 is 15 amino acids long. CDR3 DNA: TGCGCCAGCAGCGTCGGGACTGGAGAGGGGGAGACCCAGTACTTC. It translates to CASSVGTGEGETQYF.